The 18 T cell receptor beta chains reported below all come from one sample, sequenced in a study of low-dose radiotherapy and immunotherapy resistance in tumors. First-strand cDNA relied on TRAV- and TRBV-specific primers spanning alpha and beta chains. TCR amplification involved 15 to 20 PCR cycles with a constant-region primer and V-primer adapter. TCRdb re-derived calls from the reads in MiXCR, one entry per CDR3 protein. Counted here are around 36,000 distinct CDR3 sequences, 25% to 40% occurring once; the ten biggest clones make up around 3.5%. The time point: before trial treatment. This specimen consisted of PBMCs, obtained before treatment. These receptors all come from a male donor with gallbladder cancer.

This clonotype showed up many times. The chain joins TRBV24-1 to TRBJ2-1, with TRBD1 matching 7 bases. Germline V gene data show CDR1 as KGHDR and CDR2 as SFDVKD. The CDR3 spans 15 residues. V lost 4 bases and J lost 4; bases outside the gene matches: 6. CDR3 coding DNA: TGTGCCACCAGTGAAACCGGGACAGATTACAATGAGCAGTTCTTC. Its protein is CATSETGTDYNEQFF.

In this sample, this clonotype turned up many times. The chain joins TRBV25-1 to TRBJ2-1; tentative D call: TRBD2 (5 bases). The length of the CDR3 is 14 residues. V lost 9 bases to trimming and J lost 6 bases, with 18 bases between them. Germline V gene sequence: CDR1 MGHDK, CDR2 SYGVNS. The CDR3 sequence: CASSPLGVSNEQFF. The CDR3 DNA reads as TGTGCCAGTTCCCCACTCGGGGTCTCCAATGAGCAGTTCTTC.

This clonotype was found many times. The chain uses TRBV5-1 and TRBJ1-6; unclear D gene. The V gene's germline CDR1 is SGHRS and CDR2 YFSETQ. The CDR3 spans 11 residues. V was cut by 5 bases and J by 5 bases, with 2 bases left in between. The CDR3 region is CASSNNSPLHF. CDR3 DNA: TGCGCCAGCAGTAATAATTCACCCCTCCACTTT. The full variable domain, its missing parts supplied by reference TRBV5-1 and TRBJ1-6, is KAGVTQTPRYLIKTRGQQVTLSCSPISGHRSVSWYQQTPGQGLQFLFEYFSETQRNKGNFPGRFSGRQFSNSRSEMNVSTLELGDSALYLCASSNNSPLHFGNGTRLTVT.

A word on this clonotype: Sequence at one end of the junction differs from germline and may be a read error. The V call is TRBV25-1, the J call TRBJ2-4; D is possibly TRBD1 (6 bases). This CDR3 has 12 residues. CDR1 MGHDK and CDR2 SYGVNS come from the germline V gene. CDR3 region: CASSEPGDIQYF. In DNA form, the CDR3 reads TGTGCAAGCAGTGAGCCAGGGGACATTCAGTACTTC.

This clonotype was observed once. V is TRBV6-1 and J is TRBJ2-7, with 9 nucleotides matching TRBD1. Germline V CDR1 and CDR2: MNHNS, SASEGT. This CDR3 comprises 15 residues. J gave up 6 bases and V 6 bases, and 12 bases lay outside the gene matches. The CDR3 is CASRKVGTGKAEQYF. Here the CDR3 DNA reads TGTGCCAGCAGGAAAGTCGGGACAGGGAAAGCCGAGCAGTACTTC.

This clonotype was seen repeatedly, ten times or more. CDR3 residues: CASSPIPDTQYF. The DNA of the CDR3 is TGTGCCAGCAGTCCAATCCCCGATACGCAGTATTTT. This rearrangement joins TRBV12-3 or TRBV12-4 to TRBJ2-3; D is undetermined. The CDR3 runs 12 residues. V was trimmed by 5 bases and J by 6 bases, leaving 9 bases between them.

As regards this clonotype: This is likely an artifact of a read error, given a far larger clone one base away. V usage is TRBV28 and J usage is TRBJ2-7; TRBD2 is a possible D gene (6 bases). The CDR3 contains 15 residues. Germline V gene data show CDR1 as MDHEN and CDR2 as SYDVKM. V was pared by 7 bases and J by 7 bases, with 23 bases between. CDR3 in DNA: TGTGCCAGCATTGTGTCCGGGAGTCGCTACAATGAGCAGTACTTC. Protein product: CASIVSGSRYNEQYF.

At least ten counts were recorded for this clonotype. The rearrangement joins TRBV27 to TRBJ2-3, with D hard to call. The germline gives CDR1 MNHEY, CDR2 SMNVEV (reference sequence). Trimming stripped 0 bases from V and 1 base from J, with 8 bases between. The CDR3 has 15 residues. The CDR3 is CASSLSQRGTDTQYF. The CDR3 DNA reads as TGTGCCAGCAGTTTATCCCAGCGTGGCACAGATACGCAGTATTTT.

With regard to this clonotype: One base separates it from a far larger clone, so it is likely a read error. CDR3 bases: TGTGCCAGCAGTTTCGGCGCAGGGTGGAAGACCCAGTACTTC. Translated, it gives CASSFGAGWKTQYF. The chain links TRBV5-4 to TRBJ2-5, with TRBD1 as a possible D gene (5 bases). Germline V gene sequence: CDR1 SGHNT, CDR2 YYREEE (reference sequence). Trimming removed 5 bases at V and 6 bases at J, with 17 bases between. CDR3 length equals 14 residues.

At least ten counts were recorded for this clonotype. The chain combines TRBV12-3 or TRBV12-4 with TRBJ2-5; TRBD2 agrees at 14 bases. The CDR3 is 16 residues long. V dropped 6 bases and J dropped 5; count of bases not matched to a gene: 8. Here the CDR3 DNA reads TGTGCCAGCAGGGTGACTAGCGGGGGGGCGGTGGAGACCCAGTACTTC. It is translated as CASRVTSGGAVETQYF.

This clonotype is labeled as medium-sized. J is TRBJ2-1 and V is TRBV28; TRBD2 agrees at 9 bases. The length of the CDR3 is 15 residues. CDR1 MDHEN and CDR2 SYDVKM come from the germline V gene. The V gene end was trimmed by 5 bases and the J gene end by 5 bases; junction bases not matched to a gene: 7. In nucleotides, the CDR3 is TGTGCCAGCAGTGCCGGACTAGCGATAAACAATGAGCAGTTCTTC. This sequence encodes CASSAGLAINNEQFF.

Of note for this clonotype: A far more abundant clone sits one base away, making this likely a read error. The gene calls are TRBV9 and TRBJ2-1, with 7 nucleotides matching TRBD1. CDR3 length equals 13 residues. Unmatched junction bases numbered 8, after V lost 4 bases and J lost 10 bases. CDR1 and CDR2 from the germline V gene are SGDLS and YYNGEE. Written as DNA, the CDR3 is TGTGCCAGCAGCCCAGGGACAGCCTACGAGCAGTTCTTC. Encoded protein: CASSPGTAYEQFF.

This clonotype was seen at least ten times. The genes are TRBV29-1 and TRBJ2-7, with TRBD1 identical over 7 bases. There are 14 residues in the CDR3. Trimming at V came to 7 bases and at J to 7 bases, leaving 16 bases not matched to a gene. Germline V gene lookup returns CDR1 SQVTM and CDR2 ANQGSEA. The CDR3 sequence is CSAIGALGGREQYF. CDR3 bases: TGCAGCGCCATCGGGGCATTAGGGGGCAGGGAGCAGTACTTC.

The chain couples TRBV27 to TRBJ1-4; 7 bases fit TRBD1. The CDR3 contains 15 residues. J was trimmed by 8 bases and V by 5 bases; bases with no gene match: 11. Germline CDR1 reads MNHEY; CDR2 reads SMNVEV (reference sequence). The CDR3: CASSPATGSVEKLFF. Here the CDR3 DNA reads TGTGCCAGCAGTCCAGCGACAGGGAGTGTGGAAAAACTGTTTTTT.

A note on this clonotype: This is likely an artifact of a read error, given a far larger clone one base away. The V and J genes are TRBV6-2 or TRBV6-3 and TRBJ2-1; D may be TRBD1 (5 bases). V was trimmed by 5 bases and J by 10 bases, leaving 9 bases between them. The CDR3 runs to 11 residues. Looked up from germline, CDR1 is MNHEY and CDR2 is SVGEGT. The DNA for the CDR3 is TGTGCCAGCAGTCAGGGATACGAGCAGTTCTTC. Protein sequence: CASSQGYEQFF.

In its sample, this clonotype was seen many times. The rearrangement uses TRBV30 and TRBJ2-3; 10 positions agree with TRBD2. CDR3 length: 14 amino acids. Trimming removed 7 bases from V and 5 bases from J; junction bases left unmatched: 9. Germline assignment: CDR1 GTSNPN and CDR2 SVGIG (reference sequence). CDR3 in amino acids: CASEAGGLRDTQYF. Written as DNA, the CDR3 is TGTGCCTCGGAAGCGGGAGGGTTGAGAGATACGCAGTATTTT.

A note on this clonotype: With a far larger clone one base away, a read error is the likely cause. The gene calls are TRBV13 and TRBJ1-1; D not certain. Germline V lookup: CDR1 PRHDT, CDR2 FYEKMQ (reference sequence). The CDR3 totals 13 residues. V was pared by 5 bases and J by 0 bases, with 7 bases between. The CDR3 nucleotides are TGTGCCAGCAGCCCTAGGATGAACACTGAAGCTTTCTTT. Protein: CASSPRMNTEAFF.

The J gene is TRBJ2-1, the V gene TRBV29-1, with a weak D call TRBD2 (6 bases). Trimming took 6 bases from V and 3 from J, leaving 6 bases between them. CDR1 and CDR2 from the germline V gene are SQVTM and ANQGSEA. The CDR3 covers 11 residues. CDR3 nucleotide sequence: TGCAGCGTCGGGGGCTACAATGAGCAGTTCTTC. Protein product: CSVGGYNEQFF.